A single T cell receptor beta chain is shown here with its context. The same CDR3 can be traced to other DNA sequences in this sample. V lost 4 bases to trimming and J lost 1 base; unmatched junction nucleotides: 3. Per germline, CDR1 SGHTA and CDR2 FQGTGA. This CDR3 has 15 residues. The data were produced by immunoSEQ multiplex PCR, yet TCRdb's version contains in-frame clones alone and is incomplete. The sample lists about 340,000 clones; about 86% were seen once. The source of the sample is a study of blood T cell repertoires in COVID-19. Overall study context: T cells, B-cell-depleted T cells, or PBMCs supplied cDNA or gDNA.

Patients in Seattle were enrolled during active infection, then followed longitudinally. The sequenced sample was peripheral blood. The receptor's source is a woman aged 55-70 years with COVID-19, enrolled during active disease. The gene calls are TRBV7-3 and TRBJ2-2; TRBD1 aligns across 7 bases. The CDR3 sequence is CASSSGTVNTGELFF. In nucleotides, the CDR3 is TGTGCCAGCAGCTCTGGGACAGTGAACACCGGGGAGCTGTTTTTT.